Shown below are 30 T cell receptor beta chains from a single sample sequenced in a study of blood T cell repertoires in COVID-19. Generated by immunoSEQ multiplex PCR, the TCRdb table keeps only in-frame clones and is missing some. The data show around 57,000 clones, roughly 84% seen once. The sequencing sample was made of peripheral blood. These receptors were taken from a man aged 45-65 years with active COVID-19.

CDR3 loop: CASSLGDRGNEKLFF. In DNA form, the CDR3 reads TGTGCCAGCAGCTTAGGGGACAGGGGGAATGAAAAACTGTTTTTT. The J gene is TRBJ1-4, the V gene TRBV7-9, with TRBD1 matching 11 bases. CDR3 length equals 15 residues. Trimming at V came to 1 base and at J to 5 bases, leaving 0 bases not matched to a gene. CDR1 and CDR2 (germline): SEHNR, FQNEAQ (reference sequence).

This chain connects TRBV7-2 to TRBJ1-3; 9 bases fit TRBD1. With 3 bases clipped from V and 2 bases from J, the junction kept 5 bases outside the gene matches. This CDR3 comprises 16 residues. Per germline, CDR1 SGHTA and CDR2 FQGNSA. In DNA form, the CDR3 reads TGTGCCAGCAGCTTGGGACAGGGAAGAGCTGGAAACACCATATATTTT. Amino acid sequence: CASSLGQGRAGNTIYF.

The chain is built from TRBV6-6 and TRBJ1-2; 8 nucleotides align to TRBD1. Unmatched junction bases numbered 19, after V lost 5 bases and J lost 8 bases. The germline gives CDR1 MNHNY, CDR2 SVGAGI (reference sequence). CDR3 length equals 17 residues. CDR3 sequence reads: CASSQYSRRGRKEGYTF. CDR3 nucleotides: TGTGCCAGCAGTCAATACTCCCGCAGGGGGCGAAAGGAAGGCTACACCTTC.

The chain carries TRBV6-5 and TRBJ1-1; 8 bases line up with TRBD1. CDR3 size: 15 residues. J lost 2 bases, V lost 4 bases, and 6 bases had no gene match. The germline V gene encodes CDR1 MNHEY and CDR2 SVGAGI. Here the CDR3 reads CASSSPGQANTEAFF. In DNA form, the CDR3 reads TGTGCCAGCAGTTCCCCGGGACAGGCAAACACTGAAGCTTTCTTT.

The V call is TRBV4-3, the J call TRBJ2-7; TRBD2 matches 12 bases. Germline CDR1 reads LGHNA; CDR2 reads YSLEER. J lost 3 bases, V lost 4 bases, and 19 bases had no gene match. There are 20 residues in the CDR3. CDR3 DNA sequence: TGCGCCAGCAGCCCCCAATTGGGACTAGCGGGCTACTTGATCGGCTACGAGCAGTACTTC. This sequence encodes CASSPQLGLAGYLIGYEQYF.

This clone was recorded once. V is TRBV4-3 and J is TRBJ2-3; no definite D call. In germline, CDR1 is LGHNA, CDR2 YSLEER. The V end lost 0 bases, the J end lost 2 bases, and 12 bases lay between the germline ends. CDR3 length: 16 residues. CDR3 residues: CASSQDLEALTDTQYF. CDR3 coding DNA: TGCGCCAGCAGCCAAGATTTAGAGGCCCTCACAGATACGCAGTATTTT.

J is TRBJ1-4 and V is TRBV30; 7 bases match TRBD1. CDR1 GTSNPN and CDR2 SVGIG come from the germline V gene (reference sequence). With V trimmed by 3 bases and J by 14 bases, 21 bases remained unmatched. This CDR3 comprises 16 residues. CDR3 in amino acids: CAWRGVGTETMKGLFF. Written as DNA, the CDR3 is TGTGCCTGGAGAGGGGTAGGGACAGAGACAATGAAAGGTCTGTTTTTT. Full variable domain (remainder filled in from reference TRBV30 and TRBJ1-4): SQTIHQWPATLVQPVGSPLSLECTVEGTSNPNLYWYRQAAGRGLQLLFYSVGIGQISSEVPQNLSASRPQDRQFILSSKKLLLSDSGFYLCAWRGVGTETMKGLFFGSGTQLSVL.

CDR3 in DNA: TGTGCCAGCAGCGGCCGCCGAGACAGGATCCAAGAGACCCAGTACTTC. Translated: CASSGRRDRIQETQYF. The chain uses TRBV5-5 and TRBJ2-5, with D possibly TRBD1 on 6 matching bases. CDR1 is SGHKS, CDR2 YYEKEE, per germline (reference sequence). The V end was cut by 4 bases, the J end by 1 base, with 17 bases between. The CDR3 extends over 16 amino acids.

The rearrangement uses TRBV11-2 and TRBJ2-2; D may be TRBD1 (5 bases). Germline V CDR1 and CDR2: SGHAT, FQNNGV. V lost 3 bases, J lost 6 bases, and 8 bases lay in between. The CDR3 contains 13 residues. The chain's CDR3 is CASSFQGPGELFF. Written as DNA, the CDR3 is TGTGCCAGCAGCTTCCAGGGTCCCGGGGAGCTGTTTTTT.

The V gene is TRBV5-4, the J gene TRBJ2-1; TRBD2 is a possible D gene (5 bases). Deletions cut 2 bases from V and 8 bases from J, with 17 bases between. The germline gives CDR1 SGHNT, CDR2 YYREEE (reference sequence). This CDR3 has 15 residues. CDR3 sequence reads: CASSFQLDGGDEQFF. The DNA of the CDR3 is TGTGCCAGCAGCTTCCAACTGGACGGAGGCGATGAGCAGTTCTTC. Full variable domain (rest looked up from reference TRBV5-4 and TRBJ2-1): ETGVTQSPTHLIKTRGQQVTLRCSSQSGHNTVSWYQQALGQGPQFIFQYYREEENGRGNFPPRFSGLQFPNYSSELNVNALELDDSALYLCASSFQLDGGDEQFFGPGTRLTVL.

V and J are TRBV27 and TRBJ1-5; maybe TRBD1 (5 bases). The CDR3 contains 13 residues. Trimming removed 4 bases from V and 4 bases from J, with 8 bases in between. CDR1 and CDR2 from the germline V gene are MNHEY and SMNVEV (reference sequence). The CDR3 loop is CASSSRENQPQHF. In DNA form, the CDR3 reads TGTGCCAGCAGTTCCAGGGAAAATCAGCCCCAGCATTTT.

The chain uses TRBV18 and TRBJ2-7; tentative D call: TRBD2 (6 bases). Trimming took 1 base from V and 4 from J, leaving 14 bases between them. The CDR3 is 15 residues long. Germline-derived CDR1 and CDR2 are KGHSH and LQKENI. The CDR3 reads CASSPRRGGLYEQYF. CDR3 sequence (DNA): TGTGCCAGCTCACCACGACGAGGAGGGCTTTACGAGCAGTACTTC.

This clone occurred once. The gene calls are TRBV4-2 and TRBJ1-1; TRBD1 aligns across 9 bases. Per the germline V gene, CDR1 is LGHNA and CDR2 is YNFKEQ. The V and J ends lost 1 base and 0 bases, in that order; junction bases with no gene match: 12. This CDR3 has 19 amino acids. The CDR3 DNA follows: TGTGCCAGCAGCCAAGGTAGATTCGGGACAGGGTTAATGAACACTGAAGCTTTCTTT. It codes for CASSQGRFGTGLMNTEAFF.

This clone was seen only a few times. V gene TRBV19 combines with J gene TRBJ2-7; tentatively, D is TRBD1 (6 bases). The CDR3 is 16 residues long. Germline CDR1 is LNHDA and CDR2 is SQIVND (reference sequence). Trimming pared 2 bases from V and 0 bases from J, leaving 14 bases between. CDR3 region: CASSINHRASSYEQYF. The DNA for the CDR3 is TGTGCCAGTAGTATAAATCACAGGGCTAGCTCCTACGAGCAGTACTTC.

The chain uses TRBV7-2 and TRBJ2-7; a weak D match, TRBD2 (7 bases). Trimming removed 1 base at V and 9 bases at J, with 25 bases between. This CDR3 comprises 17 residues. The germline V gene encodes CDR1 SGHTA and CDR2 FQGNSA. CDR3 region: CASSLDGGARVPTGQYF. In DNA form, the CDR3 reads TGTGCCAGCAGCTTAGATGGGGGGGCTCGGGTCCCTACGGGGCAGTACTTC.

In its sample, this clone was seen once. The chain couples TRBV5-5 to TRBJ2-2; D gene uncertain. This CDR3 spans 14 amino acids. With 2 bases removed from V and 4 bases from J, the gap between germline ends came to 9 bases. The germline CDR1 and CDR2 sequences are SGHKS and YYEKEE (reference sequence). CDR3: CASSLLLSTGELFF. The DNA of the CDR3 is TGTGCCAGCAGCTTACTGTTGAGCACCGGGGAGCTGTTTTTT.

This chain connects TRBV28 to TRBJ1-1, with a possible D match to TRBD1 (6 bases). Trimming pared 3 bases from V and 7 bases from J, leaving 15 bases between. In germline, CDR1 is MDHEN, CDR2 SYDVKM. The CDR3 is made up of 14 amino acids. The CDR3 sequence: CASSFPRGSHEAFF. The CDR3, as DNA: TGTGCCAGCAGTTTTCCCAGGGGCAGTCATGAAGCTTTCTTT.

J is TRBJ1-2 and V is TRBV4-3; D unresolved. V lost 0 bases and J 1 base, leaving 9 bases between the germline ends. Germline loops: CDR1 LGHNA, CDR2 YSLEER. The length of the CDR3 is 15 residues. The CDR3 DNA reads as TGCGCCAGCAGCCAAGAGGCAACGGGTAACTATGGCTACACCTTC. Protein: CASSQEATGNYGYTF.

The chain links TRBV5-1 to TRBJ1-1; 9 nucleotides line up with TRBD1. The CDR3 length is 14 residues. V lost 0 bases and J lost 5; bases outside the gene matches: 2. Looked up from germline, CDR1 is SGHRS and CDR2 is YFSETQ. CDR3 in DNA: TGCGCCAGCAGCTTGGCCGGGACAGGGACTGAAGCTTTCTTT. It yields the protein CASSLAGTGTEAFF.

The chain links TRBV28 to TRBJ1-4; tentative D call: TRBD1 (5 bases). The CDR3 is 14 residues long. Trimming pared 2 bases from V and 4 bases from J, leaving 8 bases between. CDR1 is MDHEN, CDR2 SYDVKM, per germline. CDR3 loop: CASSLRDSNEKLFF. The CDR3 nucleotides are TGTGCCAGCAGTTTACGAGACAGTAATGAAAAACTGTTTTTT.

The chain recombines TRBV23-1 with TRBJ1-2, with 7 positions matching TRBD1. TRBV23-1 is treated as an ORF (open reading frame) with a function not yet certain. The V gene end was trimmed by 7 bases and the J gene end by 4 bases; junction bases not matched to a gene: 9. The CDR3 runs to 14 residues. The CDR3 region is CASTQGTVFYGYTF. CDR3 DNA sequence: TGCGCCAGCACCCAGGGGACAGTCTTCTATGGCTACACCTTC.

The CDR3: CASSDSSKQYF. As DNA, the CDR3 is TGTGCCAGCAGCGACAGCTCAAAGCAGTACTTC. J is TRBJ2-7 and V is TRBV7-2, with D tentatively TRBD1 (5 bases). V was cut by 5 bases and J by 8 bases, with 10 bases left in between. Germline CDR1 and CDR2: SGHTA and FQGNSA. The CDR3 contains 11 residues.

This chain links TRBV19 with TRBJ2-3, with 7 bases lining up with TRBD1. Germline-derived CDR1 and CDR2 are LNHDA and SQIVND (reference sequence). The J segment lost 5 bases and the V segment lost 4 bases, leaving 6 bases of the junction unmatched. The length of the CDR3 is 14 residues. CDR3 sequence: CASSKSRGRDTQYF. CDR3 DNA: TGTGCCAGTAGTAAGTCCAGGGGGAGAGATACGCAGTATTTT.

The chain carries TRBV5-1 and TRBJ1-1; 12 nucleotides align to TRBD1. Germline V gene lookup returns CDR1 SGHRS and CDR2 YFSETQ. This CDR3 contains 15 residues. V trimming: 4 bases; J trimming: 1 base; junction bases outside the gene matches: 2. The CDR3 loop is CASSGGQGANTEAFF. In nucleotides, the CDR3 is TGCGCCAGCAGCGGGGGACAGGGGGCGAACACTGAAGCTTTCTTT.

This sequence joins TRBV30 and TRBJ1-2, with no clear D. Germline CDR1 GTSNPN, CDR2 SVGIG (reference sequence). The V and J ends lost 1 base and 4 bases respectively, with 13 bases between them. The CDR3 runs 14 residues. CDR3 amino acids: CAWSGVAGLYGYTF. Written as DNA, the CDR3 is TGTGCCTGGAGTGGGGTGGCGGGTCTCTATGGCTACACCTTC.

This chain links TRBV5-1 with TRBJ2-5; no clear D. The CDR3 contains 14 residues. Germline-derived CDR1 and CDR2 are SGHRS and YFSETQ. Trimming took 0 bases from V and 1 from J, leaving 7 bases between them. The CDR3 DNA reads TGCGCCAGCAGCTTGGGGGCCACCCAAGAGACCCAGTACTTC. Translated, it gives CASSLGATQETQYF.

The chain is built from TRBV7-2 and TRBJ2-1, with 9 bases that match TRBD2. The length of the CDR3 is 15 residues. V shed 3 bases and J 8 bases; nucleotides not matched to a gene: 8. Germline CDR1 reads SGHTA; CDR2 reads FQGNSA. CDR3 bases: TGTGCCAGCAGCTTGGGGCGGGAGGGCCGCGATGAGCAGTTCTTC. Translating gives CASSLGREGRDEQFF.

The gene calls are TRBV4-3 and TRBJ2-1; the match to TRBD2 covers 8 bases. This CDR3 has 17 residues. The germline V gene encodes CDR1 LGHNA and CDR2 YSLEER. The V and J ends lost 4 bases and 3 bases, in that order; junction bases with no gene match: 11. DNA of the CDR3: TGCGCCAGCAGCCGAAAAAGGGGGACTAGACTCTACAATGAGCAGTTCTTC. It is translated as CASSRKRGTRLYNEQFF.

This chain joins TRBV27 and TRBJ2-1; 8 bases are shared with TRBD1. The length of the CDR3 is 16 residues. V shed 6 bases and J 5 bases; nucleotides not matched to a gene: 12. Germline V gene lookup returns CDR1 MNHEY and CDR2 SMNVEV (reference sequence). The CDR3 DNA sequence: TGTGCCAGCAGCCTCTCCCAGGGGGCAACGGACAATGAGCAGTTCTTC. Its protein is CASSLSQGATDNEQFF.

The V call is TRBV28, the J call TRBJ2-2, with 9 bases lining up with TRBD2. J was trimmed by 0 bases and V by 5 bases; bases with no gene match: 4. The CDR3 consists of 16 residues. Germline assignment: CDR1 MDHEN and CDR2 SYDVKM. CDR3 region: CASSIIAGANTGELFF. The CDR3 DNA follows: TGTGCCAGCAGTATTATAGCGGGGGCGAACACCGGGGAGCTGTTTTTT.